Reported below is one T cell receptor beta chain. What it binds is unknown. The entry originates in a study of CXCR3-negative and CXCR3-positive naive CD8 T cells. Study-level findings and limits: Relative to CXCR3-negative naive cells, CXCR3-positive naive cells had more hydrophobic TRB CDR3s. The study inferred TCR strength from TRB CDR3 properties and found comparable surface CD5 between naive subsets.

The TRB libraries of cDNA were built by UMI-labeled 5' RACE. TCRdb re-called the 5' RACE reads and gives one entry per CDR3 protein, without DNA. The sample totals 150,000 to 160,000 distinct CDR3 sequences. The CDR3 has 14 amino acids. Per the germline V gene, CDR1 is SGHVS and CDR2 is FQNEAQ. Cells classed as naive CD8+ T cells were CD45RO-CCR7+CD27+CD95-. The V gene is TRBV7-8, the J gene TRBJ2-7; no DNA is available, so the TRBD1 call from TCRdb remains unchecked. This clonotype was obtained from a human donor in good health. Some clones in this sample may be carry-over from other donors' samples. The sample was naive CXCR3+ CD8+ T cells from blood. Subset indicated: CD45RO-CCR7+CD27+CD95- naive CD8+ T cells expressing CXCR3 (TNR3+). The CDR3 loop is CASSLVIAPYEQYF. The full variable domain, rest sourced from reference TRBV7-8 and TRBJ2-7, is GAGVSQSPRYKVAKRGQDVALRCDPISGHVSLFWYQQALGQGPEFLTYFQNEAQLDKSGLPSDRFFAERPEGSVSTLKIQRTQQEDSAVYLCASSLVIAPYEQYFGPGTRLTVT.